The T cell receptor beta chain described here comes from a study of blood T cell repertoires in COVID-19. For the study at large: COVID-19 samples from acute and convalescent phases originated in the United States, Italy and Spain.

As handled by the study authors: Using reference gene primer amplification, nucleated cell counts were estimated. Method: immunoSEQ multiplex PCR; TCRdb's copy keeps in-frame clones and lacks some. V and J calls and clone size are those listed in that table; D and trimming were worked out from the DNA. The profile shows some 160,000 clones, roughly 80% of them singletons. The receptor was derived from a woman of 80 years or more with acute or convalescent COVID-19. The sequenced sample consisted of peripheral blood.

CDR3 coding DNA: TGTGCCAGCAGTTCCGCGGGGGGGGAGCTGTTTTTT. This translates into CASSSAGGELFF. The rearrangement joins TRBV12-3 or TRBV12-4 to TRBJ2-2; tentatively, D is TRBD2 (6 bases). CDR3 length: 12 amino acids. With 4 bases removed from V and 8 bases from J, the gap between germline ends came to 8 bases.